This T cell receptor (beta chain) was captured by sequencing in a study of human T cells and chemical hapten exposure. TCRdb independently ran MiXCR on the RACE reads; one entry per CDR3 protein. The table records more than 80,000 distinct CDR3 sequences, roughly 12% of them present only once. The CDR3 length is 16 residues. Per the germline V gene, CDR1 is MNHEY and CDR2 is SVGEGT. V lost 2 bases to trimming and J lost 3 bases, with 16 bases between them. Time point defined: pre-sensitization, week 0. The sample's treatment: therapeutic diphenylcyclopropenone sensitization with weekly scalp DPC. This clonotype was seen many times.

The chain is built from TRBV6-2 or TRBV6-3 and TRBJ1-2; no reliable D call. Sequenced here: whole blood, sampled in connection with sensitization to the hapten diphenylcyclopropenone (DPC). This sequence originates from a woman aged 45-60 years with alopecia areata. Some clones in this sample may be carry-over from other donors' samples. The DNA for the CDR3 is TGTGCCAGCAGTTACGGTGCCCAAAAGGCGGACTATGGCTACACCTTC. Amino acids: CASSYGAQKADYGYTF.